The T cell receptor beta chain described here comes from a study of shared clonotypes between healthy human individuals. This table comes from immunoSEQ multiplex PCR, and its TCRdb copy is limited to in-frame clones, with some not included. The data contain about 990,000 clones, around 82% of them seen just once; the ten biggest clones take up roughly 0.55%. For this clone: A much larger clone differs by one base, so this may be a read error. Because the CDR3's place on the DNA is in doubt, the DNA is left out and the CDR3 is given as listed by TCRdb.

A total of 14 residues make up the CDR3, ends included. From germline, CDR1 is GTSNPN and CDR2 SVGIG (reference sequence). The sequencing sample was made of memory CD4+ T cells from PBMCs. The subset here: CD45RA-negative fraction. V usage is TRBV30 and J usage is TRBJ2-3; the table's D call of TRBD2 was not tested on the DNA. This receptor was obtained from a man between 18 and 35 years old in good health. Some clones in this sample may be carry-over from other donors' samples. The CDR3 loop reads CAWSVGGGTDTQCF.